The source of this TCR beta chain is a study of T cells in Graves' hyperthyroidism and ophthalmopathy. Overall study results and limits: The model foresaw ophthalmopathy a median roughly 6.6 months prior to onset.

The germline gives CDR1 MNHNS, CDR2 SASEGT. Trimming pared 7 bases from V and 1 base from J, leaving 16 bases between. The CDR3 totals 15 residues. This clonotype was picked up many times. The antigen is not known. Regions amplified from RNA transcripts were the TCR beta CDR3 regions. In the first-round RT-PCR of the TCR CDR3, the HTBI primer set was used. TCRdb ran MiXCR on the multiplex PCR reads and lists one entry per CDR3 protein. The sample holds more than 150,000 distinct CDR3 sequences, approximately 15% seen once. This receptor was taken from a woman aged 50 to 65 with Graves' hyperthyroidism. Sequenced: blood. This chain joins TRBV6-1 and TRBJ1-1; D is perhaps TRBD1 (6 bases). CDR3 sequence (DNA): TGTGCCAGCAAAGCCCCAACAGGGAGGAACACTGAAGCTTTCTTT. Translated, it gives CASKAPTGRNTEAFF.